The 3 T cell receptor beta chains below were found in one sample sequenced in a study of blood T cell repertoires in COVID-19. Profiling relied on immunoSEQ multiplex PCR, and the TCRdb table lists in-frame clones only, not all of them. The repertoire includes about 250,000 clones, approximately 85% of them detected once, and around 4.5% sits in the top ten. Sequencing used PBMCs or T cells enriched from blood (not recorded which). These TCRs come from a woman between 25 and 40 years old who had recovered from COVID-19.

The rearrangement links TRBV24-1 to TRBJ1-2; 10 nucleotides line up with TRBD1. From germline, CDR1 is KGHDR and CDR2 SFDVKD. The V and J ends lost 7 bases and 4 bases, in that order; junction bases with no gene match: 17. The CDR3 is 18 residues long. The CDR3 region is CATSTSFRDRGGGYGYTF. DNA for the CDR3: TGTGCCACCAGCACCTCCTTCCGGGACAGGGGTGGTGGCTATGGCTACACCTTC.

This chain joins TRBV7-9 and TRBJ2-7; perhaps TRBD1 as D (5 bases). Trimming took 5 bases from V and 2 from J, leaving 13 bases between them. The germline gives CDR1 SEHNR, CDR2 FQNEAQ (reference sequence). The CDR3 loop spans 14 amino acids. The CDR3 protein is CASSPKTAPYEQYF. DNA for the CDR3: TGTGCCAGCAGCCCTAAGACAGCGCCCTACGAGCAGTACTTC.

CDR3 residues: CSVAVAGGNQPQHF. The CDR3 coding sequence is TGCAGCGTTGCCGTGGCCGGGGGGAATCAGCCCCAGCATTTT. The chain links TRBV29-1 to TRBJ1-5, with a tentative D call TRBD1 (5 bases). V lost 4 bases, J lost 4 bases, and 14 bases lay in between. The CDR3 totals 14 residues. CDR1 SQVTM and CDR2 ANQGSEA come from the germline V gene.